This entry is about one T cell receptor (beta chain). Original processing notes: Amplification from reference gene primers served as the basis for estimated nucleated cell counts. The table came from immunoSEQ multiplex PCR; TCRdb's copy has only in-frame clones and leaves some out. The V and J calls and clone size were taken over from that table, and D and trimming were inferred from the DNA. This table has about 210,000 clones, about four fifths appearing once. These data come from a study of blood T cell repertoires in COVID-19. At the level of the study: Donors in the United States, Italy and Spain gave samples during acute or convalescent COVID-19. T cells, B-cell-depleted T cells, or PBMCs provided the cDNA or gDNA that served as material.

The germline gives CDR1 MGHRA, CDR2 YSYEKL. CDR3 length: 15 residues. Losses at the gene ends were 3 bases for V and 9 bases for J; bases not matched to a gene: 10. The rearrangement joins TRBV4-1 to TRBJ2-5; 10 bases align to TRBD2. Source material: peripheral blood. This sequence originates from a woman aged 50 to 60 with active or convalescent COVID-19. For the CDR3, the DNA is TGCGCCAGCAGCCAGAGCGGGGGGGGTACCGGGCCCCAGTACTTC. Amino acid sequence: CASSQSGGGTGPQYF.